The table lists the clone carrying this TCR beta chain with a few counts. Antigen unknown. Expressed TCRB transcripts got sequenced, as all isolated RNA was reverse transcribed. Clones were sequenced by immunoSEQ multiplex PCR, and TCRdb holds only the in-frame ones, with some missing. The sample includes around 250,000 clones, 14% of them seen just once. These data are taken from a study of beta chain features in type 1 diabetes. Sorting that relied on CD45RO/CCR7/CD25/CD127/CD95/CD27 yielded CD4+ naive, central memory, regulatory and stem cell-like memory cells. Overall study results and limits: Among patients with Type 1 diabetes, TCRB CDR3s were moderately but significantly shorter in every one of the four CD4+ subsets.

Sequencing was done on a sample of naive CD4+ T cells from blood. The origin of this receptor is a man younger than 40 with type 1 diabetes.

CDR3 sequence reads: CASSLGSAYNEQFF. The CDR3 DNA sequence: TGTGCCAGCAGCTTAGGAAGCGCATACAATGAGCAGTTCTTC. The chain uses TRBV7-2 and TRBJ2-1; D is unresolved. Per the germline V gene, CDR1 is SGHTA and CDR2 is FQGNSA. This CDR3 comprises 14 residues. The V end was cut by 1 base, the J end by 4 bases, with 8 bases between.